The T cell receptor (beta chain) under discussion was sequenced for a study of blood T cell repertoires in COVID-19. Overall study: The United States, Italy and Spain supplied acute and convalescent COVID-19 samples. PBMCs, B-cell-depleted T cells, or T cells were the source of the cDNA or gDNA that made up the material.

The CDR3 spans 14 residues. In germline, CDR1 is LGHDT, CDR2 YNNKEL (reference sequence). The V and J ends lost 5 bases and 4 bases respectively, with 14 bases between them. Authors' analysis steps: Estimated nucleated cell counts came from reference gene primer amplification. Sequencing was performed with immunoSEQ multiplex PCR; in TCRdb, only in-frame clones are kept and a portion is missing. V and J calls and clone size are given by that table; D and trimming were obtained from the DNA. The sample has more than 110,000 clones, approximately 80% seen once. The chain has TRBV3-1 (or the pseudogene TRBV3-2) and TRBJ1-1; possible D gene TRBD1, 6 bases. This TCR was recovered from a woman older than 75 in a cohort sampled during active or convalescent COVID-19. Sequencing was done on a sample of peripheral blood. The CDR3 region has the DNA TGTGCCAGCAGCGCGACAGGTTCGATCACTGAAGCTTTCTTT. It specifies CASSATGSITEAFF.